This TCR beta chain was sequenced during a study of human T cells and chemical hapten exposure. Study results and caveats: Among expanded TCRs, significantly more large CDR3 similarity clusters formed than among controls.

The V end lost 7 bases, the J end lost 0 bases, and 16 bases lay between the germline ends. Germline lookup yields CDR1 DFQATT and CDR2 SNEGSKA (reference sequence). This CDR3 contains 14 residues. The time point is: pre-sensitization, week 0. Treatment reported: therapeutic diphenylcyclopropenone sensitization with weekly scalp DPC. For the library, individual cDNA molecules each received unique molecular identifiers. TCRdb redid the calling of the RACE reads with MiXCR, one entry per CDR3 protein. Of tens of thousands of distinct CDR3 sequences listed, 9.5% to 12% are singletons. In the case of this clonotype: Its matching antigen is unknown.

The TCR was taken from a woman aged 45-60 years with alopecia areata. Some clones in this sample may be carry-over from other donors' samples. This sequence joins TRBV20-1 and TRBJ2-7; D may be TRBD1 or TRBD2 (5 bases each). The specimen was whole blood, collected in connection with sensitization to the hapten diphenylcyclopropenone (DPC). The CDR3 region has the DNA TGCAGTGTTCCAAGCCGGGGCACCTCCTACGAGCAGTACTTC. Protein sequence: CSVPSRGTSYEQYF.